The clone carrying this TCR beta chain showed up just a few times. The antigen is unknown. This sample was taken from a study of T cell repertoires in cytomegalovirus infection. Study details: Public TCR beta signatures were indicative of both CMV infection and a matching HLA type. Whole-study findings and limits: Dominating the ex vivo response were HLA-C-restricted CMV-specific TCR beta clonotypes.

Trimming removed 0 bases at V and 5 bases at J, with 10 bases between. Germline CDR1 is SQVTM and CDR2 is ANQGSEA. The CDR3 has 14 residues. TCRdb itself ran the reads through MiXCR, one entry per CDR3 protein. The sample includes 680,000 or so distinct CDR3 sequences, roughly 36% of them seen just once. This chain links TRBV29-1 with TRBJ2-2, with a tentative D call TRBD2 (5 bases). Sequencing was performed on PBMCs. The sequence was collected from a human donor in good health (CMV status not recorded). Some clones in this sample may be carry-over from other donors' samples. The CDR3 here is CSVEDRTRTGELFF. The CDR3 DNA is TGCAGCGTTGAAGATCGCACTAGAACCGGGGAGCTGTTTTTT.